Reported below is one T cell receptor (beta chain). Antigen: not known. The sample is drawn from a study of monozygotic twins with inflammatory bowel disease. Overall study results and limits: Healthy co-twins, by inverse Simpson, had higher TCRbeta diversity than their siblings with IBD. Telling apart the different T cell subtypes was not possible.

TCR libraries each used roughly 3,500 ng of total RNA. Both TCRalpha and TCRbeta cDNA were subjected to two nested PCRs lasting about 17 and 10 cycles. TCRdb re-called the 5' RACE reads and catalogs CDR3 proteins one per entry, DNA excluded. Its listing shows 400,000 or so distinct CDR3 sequences. Germline V gene lookup returns CDR1 SEHNR and CDR2 FQNEAQ (reference sequence). The CDR3 contains 15 residues. V gene TRBV7-9 combines with J gene TRBJ2-7; TCRdb reports TRBD2, a call that lacks DNA to check it against. The clonotype comes from a human donor with ulcerative colitis or Crohn's disease, or a healthy co-twin of an affected twin (not recorded which). Material: blood. The CDR3 sequence: CVSSSFSGRAGEQYF.